This passage covers 30 T cell receptor beta chains from one sample sequenced in a study of cytomegalovirus exposure and HLA in healthy donors. The PCR ran on 60 Vbeta and 13 Jbeta primers. Assay used: immunoSEQ multiplex PCR; TCRdb lists only in-frame clones, some missing. The listing records tens of thousands of clones. Sequenced: PBMCs. These TCRs come from a middle-aged woman in good health and CMV-seronegative.

This rearrangement joins TRBV2 to TRBJ1-1; a weak D match, TRBD1 (5 bases). CDR1 is SNHLY and CDR2 is FYNNEI in the germline V gene. The CDR3 has 13 residues. V was cut by 5 bases and J by 4 bases, with 11 bases left in between. The CDR3 loop is CASSRDSLTEAFF. As DNA, the CDR3 is TGTGCCAGCAGTAGAGACAGCCTCACTGAAGCTTTCTTT.

The genes are TRBV25-1 and TRBJ1-5; the match to TRBD1 covers 10 bases. J gave up 6 bases and V 8 bases, and 10 bases lay outside the gene matches. CDR3 length equals 15 residues. CDR1 is MGHDK and CDR2 is SYGVNS in the germline V gene. The CDR3: CASSAGTGALQPQHF. The CDR3 bases are TGTGCCAGCTCCGCCGGGACAGGGGCTCTTCAGCCCCAGCATTTT.

The rearrangement uses TRBV4-1 and TRBJ2-7, with TRBD2 as a possible D gene (6 bases). CDR1 and CDR2 from the germline V gene are MGHRA and YSYEKL. Trimming took off 1 base at V and 3 bases at J, with 13 bases between the two ends. The CDR3 is 15 amino acids. CDR3 region: CASSQGEDYLYEQYF. DNA for the CDR3: TGCGCCAGCAGCCAAGGAGAGGACTATCTCTACGAGCAGTACTTC.

The chain joins TRBV11-2 to TRBJ2-1; possibly TRBD1 for D (6 bases). Germline loops: CDR1 SGHAT, CDR2 FQNNGV. The V and J ends lost 4 bases and 8 bases respectively, with 15 bases between them. The CDR3 sequence is 14 residues long. The CDR3 DNA reads TGTGCCAGCAGCTCCCCAAACAGGGTCCATGAGCAGTTCTTC. Its protein product is CASSSPNRVHEQFF.

The chain couples TRBV28 to TRBJ1-5; tentative D call: TRBD1 (6 bases). Germline loops: CDR1 MDHEN, CDR2 SYDVKM. This CDR3 is 14 amino acids long. V lost 6 bases and J lost 3, with 12 bases in between. The CDR3 nucleotides read TGTGCCAGCAGACTACAGGGATCCAATCAGCCCCAGCATTTT. Encoded protein: CASRLQGSNQPQHF.

This chain links TRBV11-3 with TRBJ2-1, with 7 bases matching TRBD2. Germline V gene data show CDR1 as SGHNT and CDR2 as YENEEA. CDR3 length: 16 residues. Trimming took 5 bases from V and 2 from J; bases not matched to a gene: 9. CDR3 sequence reads: CASSLRTSGAYNEQFF. The CDR3 DNA reads as TGTGCCAGCAGCCTCCGGACCAGCGGGGCCTACAATGAGCAGTTCTTC.

This chain uses TRBV5-6 with TRBJ2-2; 11 bases align to TRBD2. The length of the CDR3 is 17 residues. Germline CDR1 and CDR2: SGHDT and YYEEEE. V gave up 4 bases and J gave up 6 bases; unmatched junction bases: 11. CDR3 DNA sequence: TGTGCCAGCAGCCCCCTCCTAGCGGGAGGTTGGTCCGGGGAGCTGTTTTTT. Amino acid sequence: CASSPLLAGGWSGELFF.

This chain connects TRBV15 to TRBJ2-7; 7 bases map to TRBD1. J lost 0 bases, V lost 0 bases, and 5 bases had no gene match. Germline assignment: CDR1 LNHNV and CDR2 YYDKDF (reference sequence). The CDR3 runs to 16 residues. For the CDR3, the DNA is TGTGCCACCAGCAGAGATCAGGGGGTTAGCTCCTACGAGCAGTACTTC. Protein: CATSRDQGVSSYEQYF.

This sequence joins TRBV27 and TRBJ2-1, with 16 bases aligning to TRBD2. The CDR3 loop spans 18 amino acids. Trimming at V came to 6 bases and at J to 1 base, leaving 6 bases not matched to a gene. The germline gives CDR1 MNHEY, CDR2 SMNVEV (reference sequence). The CDR3: CASRWGTSGRGSYNEQFF. The CDR3 DNA is TGTGCCAGCAGATGGGGGACTAGCGGGAGGGGATCCTACAATGAGCAGTTCTTC.

V and J are TRBV5-4 and TRBJ2-3; possibly TRBD1 for D (5 bases). Trimming stripped 6 bases from V and 1 base from J, with 9 bases between. The germline CDR1 and CDR2 sequences are SGHNT and YYREEE (reference sequence). CDR3 length: 13 amino acids. CDR3 in DNA: TGTGCCAGCATCTTAGGGGGCACAGATACGCAGTATTTT. Its protein product is CASILGGTDTQYF.

This chain connects TRBV2 to TRBJ1-1, with 8 bases that match TRBD1. V lost 0 bases, J lost 0 bases, and 6 bases stayed unmatched. The CDR3 is made up of 17 amino acids. The V gene's germline CDR1 is SNHLY and CDR2 FYNNEI. CDR3 residues: CASSEALGQGMNTEAFF. CDR3 nucleotide sequence: TGTGCCAGCAGTGAAGCGCTAGGACAGGGTATGAACACTGAAGCTTTCTTT.

This chain links TRBV5-8 with TRBJ2-7, with 8 bases identical to TRBD1. CDR1 SGHTS and CDR2 YDEGEE come from the germline V gene. The CDR3 runs to 16 residues. The V gene end was trimmed by 4 bases and the J gene end by 5 bases; junction bases not matched to a gene: 14. This CDR3 is CASSPIVRGRYNEQYF. For the CDR3, the DNA is TGTGCCAGCAGCCCAATAGTCAGGGGGCGTTATAACGAGCAGTACTTC.

The rearrangement joins TRBV9 to TRBJ1-3, with TRBD1 as a possible D gene (5 bases). The CDR3 is 14 residues long. V lost 0 bases and J lost 4, with 8 bases in between. The V gene's germline CDR1 is SGDLS and CDR2 YYNGEE. The CDR3 region is CASSVAGPGNTIYF. The CDR3 bases are TGTGCCAGCAGCGTAGCAGGGCCCGGAAACACCATATATTTT.

This sequence joins TRBV28 and TRBJ2-7; maybe TRBD2 (5 bases). In germline, CDR1 is MDHEN, CDR2 SYDVKM. The CDR3 spans 13 residues. Trimming removed 4 bases from V and 2 bases from J, with 9 bases in between. For the CDR3, the DNA is TGTGCCAGCAGTTCCGCCGGGACCTACGAGCAGTACTTC. Its translation is CASSSAGTYEQYF.

The genes are TRBV2 and TRBJ2-7; 9 bases are shared with TRBD2. Trimming removed 0 bases from V and 2 bases from J; junction bases left unmatched: 5. CDR1 SNHLY and CDR2 FYNNEI come from the germline V gene. The CDR3 has 16 residues. DNA of the CDR3: TGTGCCAGCAGTGAAGCGCTAGCGGGGAGGGCCTACGAGCAGTACTTC. Protein product: CASSEALAGRAYEQYF.

The chain has TRBV28 and TRBJ2-5, with 9 bases identical to TRBD2. The CDR3 extends over 15 amino acids. The V gene end was trimmed by 1 base and the J gene end by 2 bases; junction bases not matched to a gene: 2. Germline V gives CDR1 MDHEN, CDR2 SYDVKM. The CDR3 DNA follows: TGTGCCAGCAGTTTATACGCGGGAGGGCAAGAGACCCAGTACTTC. This translates into CASSLYAGGQETQYF.

This rearrangement joins TRBV7-8 to TRBJ2-5, with 8 nucleotides matching TRBD1. This CDR3 is 15 amino acids long. The germline V gene encodes CDR1 SGHVS and CDR2 FQNEAQ. The V gene end was trimmed by 1 base and the J gene end by 0 bases; junction bases not matched to a gene: 1. In DNA, the CDR3 is TGTGCCAGCAGCTTAGGACAGGGGTACCAAGAGACCCAGTACTTC. Amino acids: CASSLGQGYQETQYF.

The genes are TRBV27 and TRBJ2-5; the match to TRBD2 covers 7 bases. The CDR3 spans 13 residues. Germline loops: CDR1 MNHEY, CDR2 SMNVEV (reference sequence). The trim removed 7 bases at V and 2 bases at J, leaving 4 bases unmatched. In DNA, the CDR3 is TGTGCCAGCAAGAGCGGGAATCAAGAGACCCAGTACTTC. As protein: CASKSGNQETQYF.

V is TRBV7-3 and J is TRBJ1-2; possibly TRBD1 for D (6 bases). Germline-derived CDR1 and CDR2 are SGHTA and FQGTGA. The V and J ends lost 1 base and 1 base respectively, with 10 bases between them. The CDR3 runs 15 residues. This CDR3 is CASSLSPGDNYGYTF. The DNA of the CDR3 is TGTGCCAGCAGCTTAAGTCCAGGGGATAACTATGGCTACACCTTC.

CDR3 DNA sequence: TGTGCCAGCAGAAGGGGCTACGAGCAGTACTTC. Protein sequence: CASRRGYEQYF. The V and J genes are TRBV2 and TRBJ2-7; the D gene is possibly TRBD1 (5 bases). The CDR3 has 11 amino acids. Between the trimmed V and J ends, which lost 6 bases and 3 bases, there was a span of 6 bases. Germline loops: CDR1 SNHLY, CDR2 FYNNEI.

V gene TRBV15 combines with J gene TRBJ2-7, with 7 bases lining up with TRBD2. Germline loops: CDR1 LNHNV, CDR2 YYDKDF (reference sequence). The V segment lost 6 bases and the J segment 3 bases; nucleotides outside the gene matches: 5. This CDR3 contains 13 residues. The CDR3 reads CATRKRDSYEQYF. CDR3 sequence (DNA): TGTGCCACCAGAAAGCGGGATAGCTACGAGCAGTACTTC.

The chain has TRBV27 and TRBJ2-3; a weak D match, TRBD2 (6 bases). The CDR3 is 16 residues long. CDR1 MNHEY and CDR2 SMNVEV come from the germline V gene (reference sequence). Between the trimmed V and J ends, which lost 5 bases and 1 base, there was a span of 16 bases. The CDR3 DNA reads TGTGCCAGCAGTCTTTTCGGGTCTAGCGGCACAGATACGCAGTATTTT. The encoded protein is CASSLFGSSGTDTQYF.

The V gene is TRBV20-1, the J gene TRBJ1-1; maybe TRBD1 (5 bases). The CDR3 contains 11 residues. V gave up 6 bases and J gave up 1 base, with 6 bases separating them. Looked up from germline, CDR1 is DFQATT and CDR2 is SNEGSKA (reference sequence). Here the CDR3 reads CSAQGNTEAFF. CDR3 nucleotide sequence: TGCAGTGCCCAGGGGAACACTGAAGCTTTCTTT.

J is TRBJ1-2 and V is TRBV5-1; TRBD1 might be the D (6 bases). This CDR3 has 16 residues. CDR1 and CDR2 from the germline V gene are SGHRS and YFSETQ. V lost 3 bases and J 4 bases, leaving 19 bases between the germline ends. The CDR3 DNA sequence: TGCGCCAGCAGCTCCGGGACAAGTTTCATTAGCTATGGCTACACCTTC. Translating gives CASSSGTSFISYGYTF.

V usage is TRBV14 and J usage is TRBJ2-7; TRBD2 matches 8 bases. From germline, CDR1 is SGHDN and CDR2 FVKESK. The CDR3 sequence is 15 residues long. V shed 8 bases and J 2 bases; nucleotides not matched to a gene: 11. DNA of the CDR3: TGTGCCAGCTATCCCCCGGGAGGGAGCCCCTACGAGCAGTACTTC. Translating gives CASYPPGGSPYEQYF. Supplemented by reference TRBV14 and TRBJ2-7, the full variable domain reads EAGVTQFPSHSVIEKGQTVTLRCDPISGHDNLYWYRRVMGKEIKFLLHFVKESKQDESGMPNNRFLAERTGGTYSTLKVQPAELEDSGVYFCASYPPGGSPYEQYFGPGTRLTVT.

The chain joins TRBV27 to TRBJ2-1; 10 bases line up with TRBD2. J was trimmed by 4 bases and V by 3 bases; bases with no gene match: 6. Germline lookup yields CDR1 MNHEY and CDR2 SMNVEV (reference sequence). This CDR3 region has 16 residues. The CDR3 nucleotides read TGTGCCAGCAGTTTGCGACTAGCGGGTGGATACAATGAGCAGTTCTTC. Its protein product is CASSLRLAGGYNEQFF.

The chain uses TRBV11-2 and TRBJ2-1; no clear D. CDR1 and CDR2 (germline): SGHAT, FQNNGV. Between the trimmed V and J ends, which lost 2 bases and 6 bases, there was a span of 14 bases. The CDR3 spans 15 residues. CDR3 residues: CASSLYGEVLNEQFF. The DNA for the CDR3 is TGTGCCAGCAGCTTATACGGTGAGGTGCTCAATGAGCAGTTCTTC.

V and J are TRBV5-6 and TRBJ2-7; 7 bases fit TRBD1. The junction had 12 bases not matched to a gene; V was cut back by 0 bases and J by 9 bases. The V gene's germline CDR1 is SGHDT and CDR2 YYEEEE. This CDR3 region has 15 residues. For the CDR3, the DNA is TGTGCCAGCAGCTTGGGGGACAGAACCCGACTCGGGCAGTACTTC. It translates to CASSLGDRTRLGQYF.

As DNA, the CDR3 is TGTGCCAGCAGTACTAGTGCGAGCTACAATGAGCAGTTCTTC. Translation gives CASSTSASYNEQFF. The gene calls are TRBV7-9 and TRBJ2-1; D is possibly TRBD2 (5 bases). V lost 6 bases, J lost 3 bases, and 12 bases lay in between. Germline lookup yields CDR1 SEHNR and CDR2 FQNEAQ (reference sequence). The CDR3 contains 14 residues.

The chain recombines TRBV4-1 with TRBJ1-5; maybe TRBD1 (6 bases). Germline lookup yields CDR1 MGHRA and CDR2 YSYEKL. The CDR3 covers 16 residues. V shed 4 bases and J shed 3 bases, with 16 bases lying between them. CDR3 residues: CASSPQGWGFNQPQHF. CDR3 nucleotide sequence: TGCGCCAGCAGCCCACAGGGATGGGGCTTCAATCAGCCCCAGCATTTT.